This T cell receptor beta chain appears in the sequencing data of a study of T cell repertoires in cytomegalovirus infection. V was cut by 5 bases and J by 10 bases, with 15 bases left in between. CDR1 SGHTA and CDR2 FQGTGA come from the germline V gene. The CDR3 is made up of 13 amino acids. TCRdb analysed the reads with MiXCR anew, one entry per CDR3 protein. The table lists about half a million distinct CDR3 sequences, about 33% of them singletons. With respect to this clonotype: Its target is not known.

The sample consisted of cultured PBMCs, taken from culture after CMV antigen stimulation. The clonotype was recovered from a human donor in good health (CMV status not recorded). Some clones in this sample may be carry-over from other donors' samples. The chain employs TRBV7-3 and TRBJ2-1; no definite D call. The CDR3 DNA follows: TGTGCCAGCAGCCCCCGCAACCGCCCCGAGCAGTTCTTC. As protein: CASSPRNRPEQFF.